The clone carrying this T cell receptor beta chain was counted at least ten times. The CDR3 extends over 14 amino acids. The V gene lost 5 bases and the J gene lost 4 bases, with 14 bases spanning the gap. Germline values: CDR1 SNHLY, CDR2 FYNNEI. The data are from a study of T cells in Graves' hyperthyroidism and ophthalmopathy. Template material for amplifying TCR beta CDR3 regions consisted of RNA transcripts. Using the HTBI primer set, a first-round RT-PCR was run on the TCR CDR3. Via MiXCR, TCRdb re-called the multiplex PCR reads, giving one row per CDR3 protein. The table has over 700,000 distinct CDR3 sequences, roughly 32% seen once.

The chain uses TRBV2 and TRBJ1-1; TRBD1 might be the D (5 bases). The receptor's source is a woman aged 40 to 50 with Graves' hyperthyroidism. Sequenced: blood. The CDR3 loop is CASSTEGYSTEAFF. CDR3 coding DNA: TGTGCCAGCAGTACGGAGGGGTATAGCACTGAAGCTTTCTTT.